This T cell receptor beta chain was identified during a study of human T cells and chemical hapten exposure. Across the study: Subjects had 2% DPC placed on about 2 cm by about 2 cm of upper inner arm skin for sensitization. Throughout a study of roughly 5.5 months, patients underwent weekly scalp administration of diphenylcyclopropenone doses. Mostly female, the patients presented with alopecia areata, totalis or universalis.

One entry per CDR3 protein, called by TCRdb with MiXCR from the RACE reads. The table includes over 70,000 distinct CDR3 sequences, about 8.5% detected once. As to time point: patch test 2, 6 weeks after DPC sensitization. As to treatment: therapeutic diphenylcyclopropenone sensitization with weekly scalp DPC. The study enrolled 18 to 70-year-old alopecia patients suitable for DPC. Germline V gene lookup returns CDR1 LGHDT and CDR2 YNNKEL (reference sequence). V lost 1 base and J lost 9, with 24 bases in between. CDR3 length equals 18 residues. The chain links TRBV3-1 to TRBJ1-4; maybe TRBD1 (6 bases). This specimen consisted of whole blood, obtained in connection with sensitization to the hapten diphenylcyclopropenone (DPC). The source of this sequence is a woman in her 50s with alopecia areata. Some clones in this sample may be carry-over from other donors' samples. This chain's CDR3 is CASSQASLQGWDGKKLFF. In nucleotides, the CDR3 is TGTGCCAGCAGCCAAGCAAGCCTACAGGGTTGGGACGGGAAAAAACTGTTTTTT.